This T cell receptor (beta chain) was recovered during a study of blood T cell repertoires in COVID-19 (dated by TCRdb to the early 2020s). Notes on the research overall: Samples covering the acute and convalescent phases of COVID-19 were provided by collaborators in the United States, Italy and Spain. Where available, HLA class I and class II types were taken from metadata supplied by the sample provider and were not determined by assay-based typing. Subjects who had been exposed to COVID-19, were actively infected with it, or had recovered from it provided the deeply sampled blood TCRbeta repertoires that made up the dataset. The prospective study material was composed of cDNA or gDNA derived from T cells, B-cell-depleted T cells, or PBMCs. Sample metadata almost always included a de-identified subject ID, COVID-19 status, age in years and sex. The repertoires were made available in a free public database intended to serve as a resource for research on the immune response to SARS-CoV-2. The samples were drawn from the first 160 participants of the ongoing ImmuneRACE study and from 1,254 subjects provided by 6 global collaborators. Study-level results and caveats: The amount of clinical and demographic metadata varied by source and participant and was provided uncurated.

Worth noting for this clone: Its antigen target is currently unknown. No much larger clone is present one base from it, and per-base qualities are unavailable.

In Seattle, one collaborating source enrolled patients while the infection was active and tracked those patients longitudinally over the course of disease. Each collaborating institution followed its own protocols to collect whole blood in K2EDTA tubes. For TCRbeta analysis, collaborators shipped samples in one of three forms: frozen whole blood, isolated PBMCs, or DNA extracted from either of those sample types. The immunoSEQ Assay, a bias-controlled multiplex PCR, was used to amplify TCRbeta CDR3 regions from genomic DNA. In the authors' own workflow: The number of nucleated cells in each sample was estimated by amplification of reference gene primers within the assay. To quantify the absolute abundance of each unique TCRbeta CDR3 rearrangement, sequence reads were collapsed and filtered. Productive Simpson clonality was computed per sample as the square root of Simpson's diversity index over productive rearrangements. Held by TCRdb, this immuneACCESS table contains in-frame sequences only and omits some clones. Under half of the omission traces to an unresolved V gene where checked; the cause of the rest is unknown. From that table come the V and J calls and clone size; the DNA was used to work out D and trimming. The sample data list over 450,000 clones, and roughly nine tenths of these were observed just once. Of the sample, under 8.5% falls within the top ten clones.

This sequence originates from a woman between 45 and 60 years old with COVID-19, enrolled during active disease. Sequenced: peripheral blood.

The CDR3 amino acid sequence is: CASSPHTNTEAFF. The sequenced DNA: TGTGCCAGCAGCCCCCACACGAACACTGAAGCTTTCTTT. The chain is encoded by TRBV11-3 joined to TRBJ1-1; the D segment cannot be called with confidence. The CDR3 sequence holds 13 residues, the cysteine and phenylalanine included. Only the CDR3 portion is preserved as DNA: 39 bases, with reading frame beginning at the first base. Cut back by 5 bases and 1 base, the V and J ends lie 8 bases apart. CDR1 and CDR2, looked up from the germline V gene, are SGHNT and YENEEA.